These 23 T cell receptor beta chains were sequenced from one sample in a study of neurological immune-mediated disorders. TCRdb independently ran MiXCR on the 5' RACE reads; one entry per CDR3 protein. The repertoire has tens of thousands of distinct CDR3 sequences, approximately 3.7% of them found once; the top ten carry roughly 2.6%. Specimen: PBMCs. These receptors came from a middle-aged man with multiple sclerosis.

This clonotype was counted ten times or more. The chain combines TRBV20-1 with TRBJ2-7; 7 bases fit TRBD1. Germline V gene data show CDR1 as DFQATT and CDR2 as SNEGSKA (reference sequence). This CDR3 comprises 14 residues. V shed 3 bases and J 1 base; nucleotides not matched to a gene: 6. The CDR3 loop reads CSASSTGQSYEQYF. The CDR3 DNA reads as TGCAGTGCTAGTTCAACGGGACAGTCCTACGAGCAGTACTTC.

This clonotype was picked up many times. The rearrangement uses TRBV10-2 and TRBJ2-7; maybe TRBD2 (6 bases). With 3 bases removed from V and 0 bases from J, the gap between germline ends came to 12 bases. From germline, CDR1 is WSHSY and CDR2 SAAADI. CDR3 length equals 15 residues. CDR3 DNA: TGCGCCAGCAGTGACCAAGGACTATTCTCCTACGAGCAGTACGTC. This sequence encodes CASSDQGLFSYEQYV.

This clonotype was observed at least ten times. The chain employs TRBV27 and TRBJ2-2; TRBD1 matches 9 bases. Germline V gene sequence: CDR1 MNHEY, CDR2 SMNVEV (reference sequence). The CDR3 extends over 15 amino acids. With V trimmed by 6 bases and J by 6 bases, 8 bases remained unmatched. CDR3 amino acids: CASRSDRGGAGELFF. The DNA of the CDR3 is TGTGCCAGCAGGAGTGACAGGGGGGGGGCCGGGGAGCTGTTTTTT.

The table lists this clonotype with a few counts. A single base separates this from a much larger clone, so it may be a read error. This CDR3 fails to terminate in the conserved phenylalanine or tryptophan, so it likely reflects a read error. This chain joins TRBV3-1 and TRBJ1-2, with a tentative D call TRBD1 (5 bases). The CDR3 extends over 13 amino acids. The germline V gene has CDR1 LGHDT and CDR2 YNNKEL (reference sequence). V lost 2 bases and J 6 bases, leaving 10 bases between the germline ends. CDR3 nucleotides: TGTGCCAGCAGCCAATGGACATGCGATGGCTACACCTGC. As protein: CASSQWTCDGYTC.

This clonotype was observed at least ten times. This chain connects TRBV5-1 to TRBJ2-7, with TRBD1 matching over 8 bases. The length of the CDR3 is 14 residues. The V gene's germline CDR1 is SGHRS and CDR2 YFSETQ. The trim removed 0 bases at V and 6 bases at J, leaving 5 bases unmatched. Here the CDR3 DNA reads TGCGCCAGCAGCTTGGCTGCAGGGGGCGGCGAGCAGTACGTC. Its protein is CASSLAAGGGEQYV.

This clonotype was seen repeatedly, ten times or more. This chain joins TRBV29-1 and TRBJ2-3, with 10 bases that match TRBD2. The V gene end was trimmed by 8 bases and the J gene end by 6 bases; junction bases not matched to a gene: 20. The V gene's germline CDR1 is SQVTM and CDR2 ANQGSEA. This CDR3 has 17 amino acids. The CDR3 sequence: CSSTGSLDSGGLDTQYF. The DNA for the CDR3 is TGCAGCTCCACAGGGAGCCTCGATAGCGGGGGGCTTGATACGCAGTATTTT.

The sample holds many counts of this clonotype. The gene calls are TRBV7-2 and TRBJ1-2; D remains ambiguous. Germline V CDR1 and CDR2: SGHTA, FQGNSA. V was trimmed by 2 bases and J by 8 bases, leaving 15 bases between them. The CDR3 extends over 14 amino acids. CDR3 in DNA: TGTGCCAGCAGCTTATTCGGGATCGCGTGGGGCTACACCTTC. Translating it yields CASSLFGIAWGYTF. The full variable domain, with the rest looked up from reference TRBV7-2 and TRBJ1-2, is GAGVSQSPSNKVTEKGKDVELRCDPISGHTALYWYRQSLGQGLEFLIYFQGNSAPDKSGLPSDRFSAERTGGSVSTLTIQRTQQEDSAVYLCASSLFGIAWGYTFGSGTRLTVV.

The genes are TRBV20-1 and TRBJ1-1; D unclear. V was cut by 6 bases and J by 0 bases, with 8 bases left in between. There are 12 residues in the CDR3. Germline V gene data show CDR1 as DFQATT and CDR2 as SNEGSKA (reference sequence). The CDR3 loop reads CSATRMNTEAFF. CDR3 DNA sequence: TGCAGTGCCACTCGGATGAACACTGAAGCTTTCTTT.

This clonotype appeared many times. The chain has TRBV20-1 and TRBJ2-1; 12 bases are shared with TRBD2. The CDR3 runs 16 residues. Germline CDR1 DFQATT, CDR2 SNEGSKA (reference sequence). V was pared by 2 bases and J by 3 bases, with 5 bases of the junction left unmatched. CDR3 protein: CSARLAGGRGYNEQFF. As DNA, the CDR3 is TGCAGTGCTAGACTAGCGGGGGGGCGGGGCTACAATGAGCAGTTCTTC.

This clonotype came up many times. The V gene is TRBV5-5, the J gene TRBJ1-5; weak D call: TRBD1 (6 bases). This CDR3 is built from 16 residues. Germline CDR1 and CDR2: SGHKS and YYEKEE (reference sequence). V lost 4 bases, J lost 5 bases, and 19 bases lay in between. The CDR3 loop is CASSHQLQGGHQPQHF. In nucleotides, the CDR3 is TGTGCCAGCAGCCATCAGCTACAGGGTGGCCATCAGCCCCAGCATTTT.

This clonotype showed up many times. The CDR3 region has the DNA TGCGCCAGCAGCTTGGGGGGGACCGGAACCTACGAGCAGTACTTC. The encoded protein is CASSLGGTGTYEQYF. The rearrangement links TRBV5-1 to TRBJ2-7; TRBD1 or TRBD2 may be the D gene (5 bases each). The V gene lost 0 bases and the J gene lost 2 bases, with 12 bases spanning the gap. CDR1 and CDR2 (germline): SGHRS, YFSETQ. The CDR3 is 15 residues long.

There are many counts of this clonotype. The rearrangement links TRBV5-1 to TRBJ1-1; D is undetermined. With 0 bases removed from V and 5 bases from J, the gap between germline ends came to 8 bases. CDR1 is SGHRS and CDR2 is YFSETQ in the germline V gene. This CDR3 contains 13 residues. The CDR3 sequence is CASSLAAGTEAFF. DNA of the CDR3: TGCGCCAGCAGCTTGGCCGCGGGGACTGAAGCTTTCTTT.

This clonotype was observed at least ten times. V gene TRBV5-1 combines with J gene TRBJ1-4; D is perhaps TRBD1 (5 bases). In germline, CDR1 is SGHRS, CDR2 YFSETQ. The CDR3 consists of 14 residues. V lost 0 bases, J lost 8 bases, and 11 bases lay in between. The CDR3 is CASSLGQGTEKLFF. CDR3 nucleotide sequence: TGCGCCAGCAGCTTGGGTCAGGGAACCGAAAAACTGTTTTTT. The whole variable domain, filled in from reference TRBV5-1 and TRBJ1-4, reads KAGVTQTPRYLIKTRGQQVTLSCSPISGHRSVSWYQQTPGQGLQFLFEYFSETQRNKGNFPGRFSGRQFSNSRSEMNVSTLELGDSALYLCASSLGQGTEKLFFGSGTQLSVL.

The table lists this clonotype with many counts. The chain's CDR3 is CASSPGPVVSGNTIYF. The DNA for the CDR3 is TGCGCCAGCAGCCCGGGACCGGTGGTCTCTGGAAACACCATATATTTT. The chain carries TRBV4-1 and TRBJ1-3, with D tentatively TRBD1 (5 bases). Between the trimmed V and J ends, which lost 4 bases and 0 bases, there was a span of 13 bases. This CDR3 comprises 16 residues. CDR1 MGHRA and CDR2 YSYEKL come from the germline V gene.

This clonotype was observed many times. The gene calls are TRBV3-1 and TRBJ1-1, with D hard to call. Germline loops: CDR1 LGHDT, CDR2 YNNKEL (reference sequence). Trimming shortened V by 8 bases and J by 3 bases, and 13 bases separated the two germline ends. The CDR3 is made up of 13 amino acids. The CDR3 loop reads CASALDGYTEAFF. CDR3 nucleotide sequence: TGTGCCAGCGCACTAGACGGGTACACTGAAGCTTTCTTT.

This clonotype was seen a few times. A read error may account for a junction end that differs from germline. V gene TRBV3-1 combines with J gene TRBJ1-6; D gene ambiguous. The CDR3 is made up of 14 amino acids. Germline V gene lookup returns CDR1 LGHDT and CDR2 YNNKEL (reference sequence). The CDR3 coding sequence is TGTGCCAGCAGCCAAGGTTACATCGATTCACCCCTCAACTTT. Encoded protein: CASSQGYIDSPLNF.

This clonotype was picked up many times. The gene calls are TRBV12-3 or TRBV12-4 and TRBJ2-3; no reliable D call. The CDR3 runs to 12 residues. Trimming removed 3 bases at V and 6 bases at J, with 7 bases between. CDR3 DNA: TGTGCCAGCAGTTTCTTGCGGGATACGCAGTATTTT. This gives the protein CASSFLRDTQYF.

This clonotype has ten or more counts. This sequence joins TRBV11-2 and TRBJ2-3; 7 bases fit TRBD2. The CDR3 is made up of 15 amino acids. The junction had 9 bases not matched to a gene; V was cut back by 8 bases and J by 1 base. CDR1 is SGHAT, CDR2 FQNNGV, per germline. CDR3 residues: CASGRGGRGTDTQYF. CDR3 bases: TGTGCCAGCGGTAGGGGAGGGCGGGGCACAGATACGCAGTATTTT.

This clonotype was recorded at least ten times. The chain combines TRBV30 with TRBJ2-5; D is uncertain. The CDR3 contains 13 residues. The germline V gene encodes CDR1 GTSNPN and CDR2 SVGIG (reference sequence). The V gene lost 1 base and the J gene lost 7 bases, with 13 bases spanning the gap. CDR3 in DNA: TGTGCCTGGAGTGATGGGGTGGTAGGGACCCAGTACTTC. This encodes CAWSDGVVGTQYF.

This clonotype was seen ten or more times. The gene calls are TRBV10-3 and TRBJ1-2, with TRBD1 matching over 10 bases. The CDR3 has 13 residues. Per the germline V gene, CDR1 is ENHRY and CDR2 is SYGVKD. The trim removed 4 bases at V and 7 bases at J, leaving 3 bases unmatched. CDR3 coding DNA: TGTGCCATCAGTGCTGACAGGGGGCCTGGCTACACCTTC. Translation gives CAISADRGPGYTF.

This clonotype occurred many times. The rearrangement joins TRBV20-1 to TRBJ2-7; maybe TRBD2 (6 bases). Deletions cut 3 bases from V and 0 bases from J, with 12 bases between. From germline, CDR1 is DFQATT and CDR2 SNEGSKA (reference sequence). The CDR3 runs 14 residues. This chain's CDR3 is CSASPWRDSYEQYV. CDR3 in DNA: TGCAGTGCTAGCCCATGGCGGGACTCCTACGAGCAGTACGTC.

There are many counts of this clonotype. The rearrangement links TRBV12-3 or TRBV12-4 to TRBJ1-1; D not certain. The CDR3 has 13 amino acids. V lost 7 bases and J 5 bases, leaving 14 bases between the germline ends. Written as DNA, the CDR3 is TGTGCCAGCACCCCCCAGGTTGTTACTGAAGCTTTCTTT. Translating it yields CASTPQVVTEAFF.

Ten or more counts support this clonotype. The chain carries TRBV6-5 and TRBJ2-3, with 9 positions matching TRBD2. Trimming at V came to 0 bases and at J to 3 bases, leaving 4 bases not matched to a gene. Germline V CDR1 and CDR2: MNHEY, SVGAGI. CDR3 length: 16 residues. The CDR3 region has the DNA TGTGCCAGCAGTTACTCGGGGACTAGCAGTACAGATACGCAGTATTTT. Protein: CASSYSGTSSTDTQYF.